This passage covers 10 T cell receptor beta chains from one sample sequenced in a study of blood T cell repertoires in COVID-19 (dated by TCRdb to 2020 to 2021). Library preparation was by the immunoSEQ multiplex PCR assay. TCRdb holds this immuneACCESS table with in-frame rearrangements only. Some clones are missing; in checked studies, unresolved V genes explain under half, and the rest has no known cause. Counted in this sample were 190,000 or so clones; around 85% of them appeared once. 0.78% of the sample comes from the top ten. The sequencing sample was made of peripheral blood. All receptors come from a woman aged 70-85 years with acute or convalescent COVID-19.

The chain has TRBV19 and TRBJ2-7; weak D call: TRBD2 (5 bases). The V gene's germline CDR1 is LNHDA and CDR2 SQIVND (reference sequence). This CDR3 comprises 14 residues. V was shortened by 3 bases and J by 2 bases, with 11 bases between the two germline ends. As DNA, the CDR3 is TGTGCCAGTAGTATTACGGGGAGCCCCTACGAGCAGTACTTC. Translated, it gives CASSITGSPYEQYF.

V is TRBV5-1 and J is TRBJ2-2, with 8 bases lining up with TRBD2. CDR3 size: 14 residues. Unmatched junction bases numbered 7, after V lost 8 bases and J lost 4 bases. The germline CDR1 and CDR2 sequences are SGHRS and YFSETQ. The DNA of the CDR3 is TGCGCCAGTTATAGCGGGACGGGCACCGGGGAGCTGTTTTTT. It codes for CASYSGTGTGELFF.

The rearrangement links TRBV6-5 to TRBJ1-1; TRBD1 matches 7 bases. Germline V gives CDR1 MNHEY, CDR2 SVGAGI. Germline trimming cut 7 bases from V and 0 bases from J; bases unmatched to any gene: 5. This CDR3 has 14 residues. CDR3 loop: CASNRDRVNTEAFF. CDR3 nucleotide sequence: TGTGCCAGCAACCGAGACAGGGTGAACACTGAAGCTTTCTTT.

The gene calls are TRBV5-1 and TRBJ1-2; TRBD1 matches at 10 bases. Germline CDR1 reads SGHRS; CDR2 reads YFSETQ. The junction had 13 bases not matched to a gene; V was cut back by 4 bases and J by 4 bases. This CDR3 spans 17 amino acids. CDR3 sequence reads: CASSVEPGQGTSYGYTF. The CDR3 DNA follows: TGCGCCAGCAGCGTCGAGCCGGGACAGGGGACCTCCTATGGCTACACCTTC.

This sequence joins TRBV5-1 and TRBJ2-6; 10 bases agree with TRBD1. V was clipped by 4 bases and J by 2 bases; unmatched bases: 6. CDR3 length: 17 amino acids. CDR1 is SGHRS and CDR2 is YFSETQ in the germline V gene. The CDR3 DNA reads TGCGCCAGCAGCCCGACAGGGGGCGTAACTGGGGCCAACGTCCTGACTTTC. Translation: CASSPTGGVTGANVLTF. The full variable domain, with the rest looked up from reference TRBV5-1 and TRBJ2-6, is KAGVTQTPRYLIKTRGQQVTLSCSPISGHRSVSWYQQTPGQGLQFLFEYFSETQRNKGNFPGRFSGRQFSNSRSEMNVSTLELGDSALYLCASSPTGGVTGANVLTFGAGSRLTVL.

The rearrangement uses TRBV18 and TRBJ2-5; 10 bases fit TRBD1. The J segment lost 5 bases and the V segment lost 5 bases, leaving 5 bases of the junction unmatched. Germline V CDR1 and CDR2: KGHSH, LQKENI. The CDR3 extends over 14 amino acids. The CDR3 coding sequence is TGTGCCAGCTCAACTCGGACAGGGGGGGAGACCCAGTACTTC. Translated, it gives CASSTRTGGETQYF.

This rearrangement joins TRBV5-8 to TRBJ1-5, with TRBD1 matching 7 bases. V lost 1 base to trimming and J lost 7 bases; unmatched junction nucleotides: 8. Per the germline V gene, CDR1 is SGHTS and CDR2 is YDEGEE. The CDR3 totals 15 residues. This CDR3 is CASSLTGTDFQPQHF. The DNA of the CDR3 is TGTGCCAGCAGCTTGACCGGGACAGATTTCCAGCCCCAGCATTTT.

The chain uses TRBV2 and TRBJ1-2; D gene ambiguous. The CDR3 is 13 amino acids. Trimming removed 2 bases from V and 2 bases from J, with 6 bases in between. Germline V lookup: CDR1 SNHLY, CDR2 FYNNEI. The CDR3 DNA is TGTGCCAGCAGTGAAAACATAAACTATGGCTACACCTTC. Translating gives CASSENINYGYTF.

The chain joins TRBV7-9 to TRBJ2-7; D unclear. Looked up from germline, CDR1 is SEHNR and CDR2 is FQNEAQ (reference sequence). V was clipped by 4 bases and J by 3 bases, with 4 bases between them. There are 11 residues in the CDR3. CDR3 nucleotides: TGTGCCAGCAGCTCCAACTACGAGCAGTACTTC. This sequence encodes CASSSNYEQYF. Full variable domain (outside the CDR3, taken from reference TRBV7-9 and TRBJ2-7): DTGVSQNPRHKITKRGQNVTFRCDPISEHNRLYWYRQTLGQGPEFLTYFQNEAQLEKSRLLSDRFSAERPKGSFSTLEIQRTEQGDSAMYLCASSSNYEQYFGPGTRLTVT.

The rearrangement joins TRBV29-1 to TRBJ2-3; the match to TRBD2 covers 9 bases. Germline CDR1 and CDR2: SQVTM and ANQGSEA. V gave up 3 bases and J gave up 3 bases; unmatched junction bases: 4. The CDR3 sequence is 14 residues long. CDR3 sequence: CSVEGSGRTDTQYF. The CDR3 coding sequence is TGCAGCGTTGAGGGTAGCGGGAGAACAGATACGCAGTATTTT.